The clone carrying this T cell receptor (beta chain) was seen a handful of times. Its specificity is unknown. The source of the sample is a study of response to subunit inactivated influenza vaccine. Regarding the study as a whole: Seasonal influenza vaccination, on each occasion, was suggested by the authors to recruit few new T cells.

One entry per CDR3 protein results from TCRdb running MiXCR on the RT-PCR reads. Of roughly 570,000 distinct CDR3 sequences in the sample, over 10% were seen once. The V segment lost 0 bases and the J segment 10 bases; nucleotides outside the gene matches: 18. The CDR3 consists of 18 residues. Germline CDR1 MNHEY, CDR2 SVGAGI. The rearrangement joins TRBV6-5 to TRBJ2-1; 7 nucleotides agree with TRBD1. This material consisted of PBMCs from blood, taken 40 to 50 days after vaccination. This sequence was found in a man aged 50 or older who received an inactivated influenza vaccine. The CDR3 is CASSYSRMSGQERGEQFF. CDR3 coding DNA: TGTGCCAGCAGTTACTCAAGGATGAGTGGACAGGAGAGGGGCGAGCAGTTCTTC.